Listed here is a single T cell receptor beta chain. The data belong to a study of blood T cell repertoires in COVID-19. For the study at large: Material from acute and convalescent COVID-19 was sourced from the United States, Italy and Spain. The cDNA or gDNA used as material had been derived from T cells, B-cell-depleted T cells, or PBMCs.

The CDR3 runs to 14 residues. Germline V gene data show CDR1 as SGHRS and CDR2 as YFSETQ. Trimming removed 7 bases from V and 3 bases from J, with 16 bases in between. Original processing notes: Cell counts per sample came from amplifying reference gene primers. Sequenced by immunoSEQ multiplex PCR; TCRdb stores in-frame clones only, minus some. V, J and clone size were drawn from that table, and D and trimming were deduced from the DNA. The sample includes 140,000 or so clones, roughly 90% of them seen just once. The source material was peripheral blood. The TCR originated in a woman aged 50 to 60 with acute or convalescent COVID-19. J is TRBJ1-1 and V is TRBV5-1, with D hard to call. The CDR3: CASGMTGSDTEAFF. CDR3 sequence (DNA): TGCGCCAGCGGCATGACGGGGTCGGACACTGAAGCTTTCTTT.